These 5 T cell receptor beta chains share one sample of origin, sequenced in a study of T-cell memory formation after mild COVID-19. TCRdb reprocessed the 5' RACE reads with MiXCR, giving one entry per CDR3 protein. The sample lists approximately 390,000 distinct CDR3 sequences, 16% seen once, with about 22% in the top ten. Material for sequencing was PBMCs or a T cell subset sorted from them (not recorded which). These TCRs come from a man between 18 and 35 years old who had mild COVID-19 (a few samples of this study predate the infection). Cell type and time point are not known.

The rearrangement joins TRBV4-2 to TRBJ1-5; TRBD1 might be the D (5 bases). There are 16 residues in the CDR3. Trimming shortened V by 0 bases and J by 9 bases, and 18 bases separated the two germline ends. Germline V gene lookup returns CDR1 LGHNA and CDR2 YNFKEQ. In nucleotides, the CDR3 is TGTGCCAGCAGCCAAGATCTCGGGGACGGGGGGAGGCCCCAGCATTTT. It is translated as CASSQDLGDGGRPQHF.

The chain links TRBV2 to TRBJ2-5, with D maybe TRBD2 (5 bases). The CDR3 runs 13 residues. The germline V gene encodes CDR1 SNHLY and CDR2 FYNNEI. V was shortened by 8 bases and J by 2 bases, with 12 bases between the two germline ends. CDR3 DNA: TGTGCCAGCGTGCAGGACTCTCAAGAGACCCAGTACTTC. It codes for CASVQDSQETQYF.

This clonotype has a handful of counts. The chain employs TRBV6-6 and TRBJ2-3; no clear D. Per the germline V gene, CDR1 is MNHNY and CDR2 is SVGAGI (reference sequence). V was pared by 8 bases and J by 2 bases, with 23 bases between. The CDR3 runs to 17 residues. Here the CDR3 DNA reads TGTGCCAGCGATACGGAGTCCAGGCGCAACTACACAGATACGCAGTATTTT. Protein product: CASDTESRRNYTDTQYF.

This clonotype was recorded only once. The chain couples TRBV27 to TRBJ1-2, with 7 nucleotides matching TRBD1. V dropped 5 bases and J dropped 6; count of bases not matched to a gene: 6. The CDR3 runs to 13 residues. Germline CDR1 is MNHEY and CDR2 is SMNVEV (reference sequence). CDR3: CASSVTGEDGYTF. The CDR3 coding sequence is TGTGCCAGCAGTGTCACAGGGGAAGATGGCTACACCTTC.

This chain uses TRBV24-1 with TRBJ2-3, with TRBD2 matching over 9 bases. Germline lookup yields CDR1 KGHDR and CDR2 SFDVKD. Losses at the gene ends were 4 bases for V and 2 bases for J; bases not matched to a gene: 3. The CDR3 totals 15 residues. Here the CDR3 reads CATSERGGVTDTQYF. For the CDR3, the DNA is TGTGCCACCAGTGAGCGGGGGGGCGTCACAGATACGCAGTATTTT.